Listed below are T cell receptor beta chains from one sample, sequenced in a study of cytomegalovirus exposure and HLA in healthy donors. The repertoire was sequenced with immunoSEQ multiplex PCR; TCRdb's copy has only in-frame clones and lacks some. The sample has 150,000 to 200,000 clones, 75% to 80% seen once. Sequenced input: PBMCs. The receptor set was obtained from a female donor in good health and CMV-seronegative. Each CDR3 is given with its conserved first and last residue. The order of the fields is D gene, clone size, V gene, J gene, CDR3 protein, CDR3 DNA. A D gene is named only where the DNA matches it firmly. Size is stated for part of the rows, as once, few or many counts, or as a class when the clone is expanded.

>TRBD1|-|TRBV28|TRBJ2-5
CASSLSTGGRETQYF
TGTGCCAGCAGTTTATCGACAGGGGGGCGAGAGACCCAGTACTTC
>TRBD1|few|TRBV18|TRBJ2-2
CASSPGQGSGELFF
TGTGCCAGCTCACCGGGACAGGGCAGCGGGGAGCTGTTTTTT
>-|-|TRBV7-3|TRBJ2-1
CASSFGLNNEQFF
TGTGCCAGCAGCTTCGGACTTAACAATGAGCAGTTCTTC
>-|few|TRBV7-2|TRBJ2-3
CARGSAGYTDTQYF
TGTGCCAGGGGATCCGCGGGGTACACAGATACGCAGTATTTT
>TRBD1|-|TRBV5-1|TRBJ2-1
CASSLRGQGALRNYNEQFF
TGCGCCAGCAGCTTGAGAGGACAGGGGGCACTGCGGAACTACAATGAGCAGTTCTTC
>-|-|TRBV4-1|TRBJ2-5
CASSQDPNDRVLSGETQYF
TGCGCCAGCAGCCAAGATCCAAATGACCGGGTACTGTCGGGAGAGACCCAGTACTTC
>TRBD1|-|TRBV6-1|TRBJ2-3
CASTAGQGADTQYF
TGTGCCAGCACCGCGGGACAGGGGGCAGATACGCAGTATTTT
>-|once|TRBV7-3|TRBJ2-1
CASSESGRSYNEQFF
TGTGCCAGCAGCGAAAGCGGTCGCTCCTACAATGAGCAGTTCTTC
>-|-|TRBV7-2|TRBJ2-2
CASSLSWNTGELFF
TGTGCCAGCAGCTTATCTTGGAACACCGGGGAGCTGTTTTTT
>-|once|TRBV30|TRBJ2-5
CAWSVLEETQYF
TGTGCCTGGAGTGTACTTGAAGAGACCCAGTACTTC
>-|few|TRBV30|TRBJ1-1
CAWSSDRDTEAFF
TGTGCCTGGAGCTCGGACAGAGACACTGAAGCTTTCTTT
>TRBD1|-|TRBV28|TRBJ1-1
CASSDPRTGDTVTEAFF
TGTGCCAGCAGTGACCCTCGGACAGGGGACACGGTTACTGAAGCTTTCTTT
>TRBD1|-|TRBV2|TRBJ2-5
CASRSRTGGGQETQYF
TGTGCCAGCAGAAGCCGGACAGGGGGGGGCCAAGAGACCCAGTACTTC
>-|few|TRBV19|TRBJ1-2
CASSMMGQSYGYTF
TGTGCCAGTAGTATGATGGGCCAGAGCTATGGCTACACCTTC
>TRBD2|once|TRBV27|TRBJ2-1
CASSSGRLAGHNEQFF
TGTGCCAGCAGTTCTGGGAGGCTAGCGGGCCACAATGAGCAGTTCTTC
>-|-|TRBV9|TRBJ2-3
CASSHPSSGPSTDTQYF
TGTGCCAGCAGCCACCCTTCAAGCGGACCCAGCACAGATACGCAGTATTTT
>-|few|TRBV28|TRBJ2-1
CASTPDSYNEQFF
TGTGCCAGCACTCCAGACAGCTACAATGAGCAGTTCTTC
>-|-|TRBV14|TRBJ2-3
CASSPVRGRRTDTQYF
TGTGCCAGCAGCCCGGTTAGGGGGAGAAGGACAGATACGCAGTATTTT
>TRBD1|-|TRBV19|TRBJ2-7
CASSMRTGELEQYF
TGTGCCAGTAGTATGAGGACAGGGGAGCTCGAGCAGTACTTC
>TRBD1|-|TRBV19|TRBJ1-2
CASTTRDSPNYGYTF
TGTGCCAGTACTACCAGGGACAGTCCTAACTATGGCTACACCTTC
>TRBD1|-|TRBV18|TRBJ1-2
CASSPLPGTAGDGYTF
TGTGCCAGCTCACCACTCCCCGGGACAGCGGGCGATGGCTACACCTTC
>-|-|TRBV10-3|TRBJ1-6
CAVNADLNSPLHF
TGTGCCGTAAATGCAGATCTGAATTCACCCCTCCACTTT
>-|-|TRBV7-3|TRBJ1-2
CASSLAVIRRDYGYTF
TGTGCCAGCAGCTTAGCCGTTATAAGGCGGGACTATGGCTACACCTTC
>TRBD1|-|TRBV12-5|TRBJ2-4
CASGLVPGTAVAKNIQYF
TGTGCTAGTGGTTTGGTACCAGGGACAGCTGTAGCCAAAAACATTCAGTACTTC
>-|-|TRBV7-6|TRBJ2-7
CASSGKGGQNSYEQYF
TGTGCCAGCAGCGGAAAGGGGGGACAGAACTCCTACGAGCAGTACTTC
>-|few|TRBV19|TRBJ1-1
CASSINGNTEAFF
TGTGCCAGTAGTATAAACGGGAACACTGAAGCTTTCTTT
>TRBD1|few|TRBV7-2|TRBJ1-5
CASSSQGAGQPQHF
TGTGCCAGCAGCTCACAGGGGGCAGGTCAGCCCCAGCATTTT